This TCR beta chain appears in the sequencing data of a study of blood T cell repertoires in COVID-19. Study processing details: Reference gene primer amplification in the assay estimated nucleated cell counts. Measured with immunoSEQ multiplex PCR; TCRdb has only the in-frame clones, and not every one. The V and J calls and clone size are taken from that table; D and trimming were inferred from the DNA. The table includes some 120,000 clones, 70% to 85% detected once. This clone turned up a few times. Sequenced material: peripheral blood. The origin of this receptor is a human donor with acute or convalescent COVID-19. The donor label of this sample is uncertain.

Here the CDR3 reads CASSLERGSSTDTQYF. In DNA, the CDR3 is TGTGCCAGCAGCTTAGAGCGGGGGTCGAGCACAGATACGCAGTATTTT. This chain uses TRBV7-9 with TRBJ2-3; 8 positions agree with TRBD2. CDR1 and CDR2 from the germline V gene are SEHNR and FQNEAQ (reference sequence). Trimming cost V 1 base and J 0 bases; bases outside gene matches: 3. The CDR3 runs to 16 residues. Filled out from reference TRBV7-9 and TRBJ2-3, the complete variable domain reads DTGVSQNPRHKITKRGQNVTFRCDPISEHNRLYWYRQTLGQGPEFLTYFQNEAQLEKSRLLSDRFSAERPKGSFSTLEIQRTEQGDSAMYLCASSLERGSSTDTQYFGPGTRLTVL.